Listed below are T cell receptor beta chains from one sample, sequenced in a study of cytotoxic CD8 clonotypes in ibrutinib-treated CLL. Sequencing was performed with immunoSEQ multiplex PCR; in TCRdb, only in-frame clones are kept and a portion is missing. The sample consists of around 330,000 clones, about 61% of them appearing once. Here the sequenced sample was PBMCs, taken after 36 months of ibrutinib treatment. Receptor source: a human donor with chronic lymphocytic leukemia. Each CDR3 is given with its conserved first and last residue. D genes are given only for firm matches.

cdr3_aa | v_call | d_call | j_call
CASSLGGGTDAQYF | TRBV7-2 | NA | TRBJ2-3
CASSPAGTSDREQYF | TRBV5-4 | TRBD2 | TRBJ2-7
CASNPRVVRRDQYF | TRBV19 | NA | TRBJ2-5
CASSPGTGYRSSYTF | TRBV5-1 | TRBD1 | TRBJ1-2
CASTRQGAGTGELFF | TRBV2 | TRBD1 | TRBJ2-2
CASSQRGDPYNEQFF | TRBV4-2 | TRBD2 | TRBJ2-1
CASSPWGGSYNSPLHF | TRBV25-1 | NA | TRBJ1-6
CASSPTPGTGTYEQYF | TRBV18 | TRBD1 | TRBJ2-7
CASSEQGGDYGYTF | TRBV9 | TRBD1 | TRBJ1-2
CASSLWASGRTDTQYF | TRBV27 | TRBD2 | TRBJ2-3
CAISETSGTDTQYF | TRBV10-3 | TRBD2 | TRBJ2-3
CASSLGDGPLWEQYF | TRBV5-1 | NA | TRBJ2-7
CASSPRSGERTDTQYF | TRBV28 | TRBD2 | TRBJ2-3
CSVLTSGRSYEQYF | TRBV29-1 | TRBD2 | TRBJ2-7
CASSLGTAKNIQYF | TRBV5-4 | NA | TRBJ2-4
CASSEGWRDYEQYF | TRBV2 | NA | TRBJ2-7
CASSFKAYEQYF | TRBV28 | NA | TRBJ2-7
CASSIDLTDYEQYF | TRBV19 | NA | TRBJ2-7
CASSGRPTTYEQYF | TRBV2 | NA | TRBJ2-7
CASSLGGGTGELFF | TRBV5-5 | NA | TRBJ2-2
CASSIRRTSGTDNEQFF | TRBV19 | TRBD2 | TRBJ2-1
CSAATGTYEQYF | TRBV29-1 | TRBD1 | TRBJ2-7
CASSRVGTLGPNTIYF | TRBV14 | NA | TRBJ1-3
CASSDSLRIGVQYF | TRBV10-1 | NA | TRBJ2-7
CASTTLSYTGDNTEAFF | TRBV5-1 | TRBD1 | TRBJ1-1
CASSPPSLRGSTEAFF | TRBV19 | NA | TRBJ1-1
CASSYSNPIETQYF | TRBV6-5 | NA | TRBJ2-5
CASREWGTEETQYF | TRBV5-1 | NA | TRBJ2-5
CASRELSEQFF | TRBV25-1 | NA | TRBJ2-1
CASSSPGGRNTGELFF | TRBV7-2 | TRBD1 | TRBJ2-2
CASSVVGHNTQYF | TRBV9 | NA | TRBJ2-3
CASSQRAHNEQFF | TRBV7-7 | NA | TRBJ2-1
CASSYSHRHYEQYF | TRBV6-5 | NA | TRBJ2-7